This TCR beta chain was captured in a study of PD-L1 blockade in urothelial cancer. Turning to the study itself: Patients with male sex and bladder-origin urothelial cancer accounted for about nine tenths of the roughly 29 enrolled. Median T cell yield per blood sample was about 140,000 cells. Study-wide points: Tumor-associated TCR clones expanded more in blood at 3 weeks in patients with durable benefit.

Germline V gene data show CDR1 as LNHDA and CDR2 as SQIVND (reference sequence). CDR3 length: 13 amino acids. The ends lost 3 bases at V and 8 bases at J; junction bases unmatched: 6. Time point described: pretreatment peripheral blood. Measured with immunoSEQ multiplex PCR; TCRdb has only the in-frame clones, and not every one. The top ten hold approximately 14% of the sample, which has about 86,000 clones, roughly 84% seen once. Turning to this clone: The antigen is undetermined.

The starting material was PBMCs, obtained around atezolizumab (anti-PD-L1) treatment. This clonotype originated in a man aged 60-69 years with urothelial cancer. The chain recombines TRBV19 with TRBJ1-1; TRBD1 matches 7 bases. In nucleotides, the CDR3 is TGTGCCAGTAGTATCCAGGGGGAGTCGGAAGCTTTCTTT. It is translated as CASSIQGESEAFF.